Sequencing of this T cell receptor (beta chain) was carried out in a study of spatial heterogeneity in lung cancer. Study-level results: Expanded intratumoral alpha and beta TCR counts tracked tumor mutation counts.

By share of the sample, this clonotype is medium-sized. What it recognizes is unknown. Between the trimmed V and J ends, which lost 0 bases and 0 bases, there was a span of 8 bases. The CDR3 contains 15 residues. CDR1 and CDR2 (germline): MDHEN, SYDVKM. TCRdb used MiXCR to reprocess the 5' RACE reads, holding one entry per CDR3 protein. The sample yields about 7,900 distinct CDR3 sequences, around 7% seen once. As to time point: sample taken at primary tumor resection. The chain has TRBV28 and TRBJ1-1, with D hard to call. The starting material was lung tumor tissue, obtained at surgery. This TCR derives from a female donor with early-stage non-small cell lung cancer. The CDR3 here is CASSLWAEVNTEAFF. As DNA, the CDR3 is TGTGCCAGCAGTTTATGGGCAGAAGTGAACACTGAAGCTTTCTTT.